This T cell receptor (beta chain) was profiled in a study of control samples from healthy donors and cancer patients. V dropped 0 bases and J dropped 6 bases, with 18 bases sitting between them. CDR3 length equals 16 residues. Data came from immunoSEQ multiplex PCR; TCRdb stores just in-frame clones and leaves some out. The sample consists of 100,000 to 150,000 clones, approximately 90% of them appearing once. The sequenced material came from blood. V and J are TRBV5-3 and TRBJ1-2; no firm D call. TRBV5-3 is designated an ORF whose function remains uncertain. This receptor was obtained from a woman aged 18 to 35 in good health. CDR3 bases: TGTGCCAGAAGCTTGGCTTTCTCAGGTCGGTTGGATGGCTACACCTTC. Its translation: CARSLAFSGRLDGYTF.